This record looks at one TCR beta chain sequence and its context. Antigen: not known. This record belongs to a study of T cell responses to AZD1222 COVID-19 vaccine. Findings of the study overall: Two AZD1222 doses significantly raised spike-specific TCR breadth and depth over controls. Every sample of the repertoires postdated the peak T cell response. Clonal diversity was possibly underestimated; the donors were predominantly white British and more often female.

Germline CDR1 and CDR2: MGHRA and YSYEKL. The CDR3 loop spans 14 amino acids. V was pared by 4 bases and J by 2 bases, with 10 bases between. Method: immunoSEQ multiplex PCR; TCRdb's copy keeps in-frame clones and lacks some. The sample has some 180,000 clones; around nine tenths are singletons. The chain recombines TRBV4-1 with TRBJ2-3; no clear D gene. The TCR sequence derives from an adult who received the AZD1222 COVID-19 vaccine. The starting material was peripheral blood, obtained 28 days after the second AZD1222 dose. The CDR3 region has the DNA TGCGCCAGCAGCCCAGGACCGATCACAGATACGCAGTATTTT. It translates to CASSPGPITDTQYF.